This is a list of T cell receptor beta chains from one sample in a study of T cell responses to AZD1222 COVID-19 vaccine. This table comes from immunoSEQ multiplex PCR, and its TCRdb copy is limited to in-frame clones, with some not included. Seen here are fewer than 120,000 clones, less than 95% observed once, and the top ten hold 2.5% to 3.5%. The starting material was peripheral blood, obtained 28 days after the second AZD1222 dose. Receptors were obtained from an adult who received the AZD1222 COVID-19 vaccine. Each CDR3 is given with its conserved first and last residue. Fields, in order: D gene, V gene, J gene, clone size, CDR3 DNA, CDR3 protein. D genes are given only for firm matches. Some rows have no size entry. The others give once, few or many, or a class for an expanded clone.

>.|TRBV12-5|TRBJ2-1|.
TGTGCTAGTGGTTTGGTACAGCCGGCCCTGACATGTGAGCAGTTCTTC
CASGLVQPALTCEQFF
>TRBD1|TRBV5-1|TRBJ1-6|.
TGCGCCAGCAGCCCCTCCTTGACAGGGGATTCACCCCTCCACTTT
CASSPSLTGDSPLHF
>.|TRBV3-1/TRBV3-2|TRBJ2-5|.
TGTGCCAGCAGGCATAACAGGGTAAAGATGTACGAGACCCAGTACTTC
CASRHNRVKMYETQYF
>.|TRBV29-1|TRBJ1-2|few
TGCAGCGTTGATAATGGCTACACCTTC
CSVDNGYTF
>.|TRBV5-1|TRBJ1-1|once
TGCGCCAGCAGCTTGGAGAGGGGGGCGAGGGATAGGAACACTGAAGCTTTCTTT
CASSLERGARDRNTEAFF
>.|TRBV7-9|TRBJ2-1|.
TGTGCCAGCAGCCCCCGCGGGTCCTCGTACAATGAGCAGTTCTTC
CASSPRGSSYNEQFF
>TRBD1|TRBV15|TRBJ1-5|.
TGTGCCACCAGCAGGTTTCAGGACAGGGGTCTATCGCCCCAGCATTTT
CATSRFQDRGLSPQHF
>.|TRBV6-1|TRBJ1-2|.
TGTGCCAGCAGTGAAGCGCGGGGGGGCCGGGCATATGGCTACACCTTC
CASSEARGGRAYGYTF
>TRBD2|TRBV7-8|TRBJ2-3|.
TGTGCCAGCAGCCGATATAGCGGGCTAGATACGCAGTATTTT
CASSRYSGLDTQYF
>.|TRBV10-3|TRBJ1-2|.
TGTGCCATCAGTGAGCTATCAGGGTTCGGCTACACCTTC
CAISELSGFGYTF
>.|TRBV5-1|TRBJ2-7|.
TGCGCCAGCAGCTTGGGACAGGTCTACGAGCAGTACTTC
CASSLGQVYEQYF
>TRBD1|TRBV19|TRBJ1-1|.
TGTGCCAGTAGTATATTCCAGGGGGGCACTGAAGCTTTCTTT
CASSIFQGGTEAFF
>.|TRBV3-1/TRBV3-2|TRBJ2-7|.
TGTGCCAGCAGCCCCCGATCTTTCTACGAGCAGTACTTC
CASSPRSFYEQYF
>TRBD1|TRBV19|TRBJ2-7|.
TGTGCCAGTTCACAGGGGAACGAGCAGTACTTC
CASSQGNEQYF
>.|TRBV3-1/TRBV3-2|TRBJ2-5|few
TGTGCCAGCAGCTCTCACCGCCGCAGGCGAGGTTATGAGACCCAGTACTTC
CASSSHRRRRGYETQYF